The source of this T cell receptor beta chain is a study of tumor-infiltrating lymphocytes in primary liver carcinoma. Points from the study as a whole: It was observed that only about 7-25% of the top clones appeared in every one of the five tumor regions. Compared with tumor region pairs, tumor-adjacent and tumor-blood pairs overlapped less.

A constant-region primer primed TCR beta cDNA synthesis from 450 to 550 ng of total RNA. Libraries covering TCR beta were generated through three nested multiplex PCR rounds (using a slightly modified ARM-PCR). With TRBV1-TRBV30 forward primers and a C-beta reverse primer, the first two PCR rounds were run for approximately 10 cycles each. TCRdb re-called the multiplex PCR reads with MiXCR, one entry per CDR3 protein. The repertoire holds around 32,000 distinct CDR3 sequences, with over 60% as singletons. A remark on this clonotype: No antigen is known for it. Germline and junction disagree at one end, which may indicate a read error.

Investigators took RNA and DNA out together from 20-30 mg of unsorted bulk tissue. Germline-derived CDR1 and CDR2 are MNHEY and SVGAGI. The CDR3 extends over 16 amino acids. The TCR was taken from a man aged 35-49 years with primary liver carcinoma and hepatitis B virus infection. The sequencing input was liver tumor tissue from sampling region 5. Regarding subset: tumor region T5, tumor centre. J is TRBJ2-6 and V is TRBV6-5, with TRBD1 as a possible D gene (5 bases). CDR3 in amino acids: CASSYTAGSGANVLTF. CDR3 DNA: TGTGCCAGCAGTTACACCGCAGGGTCTGGGGCCAATGTCCTGACTTTC.